This T cell receptor (beta chain) was profiled in a study of blood T cell repertoires in COVID-19. Method: immunoSEQ multiplex PCR; TCRdb's copy keeps in-frame clones and lacks some. The sample carries 150,000 to 200,000 clones, over 80% recorded once. Participant-reported clinical history was the basis for cohort assignment. The CDR3 spans 14 residues. The germline V gene has CDR1 LNHNV and CDR2 YYDKDF (reference sequence). V gave up 0 bases and J gave up 2 bases, with 7 bases separating them. The specimen sequenced was PBMCs or T cells enriched from blood (not recorded which). The chain carries TRBV15 and TRBJ2-5; a possible D gene is TRBD1 (6 bases). The sequence was collected from a woman aged 60-70 years who had recovered from COVID-19. CDR3 DNA sequence: TGTGCCACCAGCAGAGACGGACAGCAAGAGACCCAGTACTTC. Encoded protein: CATSRDGQQETQYF.